This T cell receptor beta chain was sequenced for a study of CXCR3-negative and CXCR3-positive naive CD8 T cells. General study points: The study found that naive CXCR3-negative and CXCR3-positive cells shared TRBV-TRBJ usage, while memory cells differed.

As regards this clonotype: What it binds is unknown.

UMI labels and 5' RACE were used to prepare the TRB cDNA libraries. TCRdb re-called the 5' RACE reads; every CDR3 protein appears as one record, without DNA. This sample's table reports 50,000 to 65,000 distinct CDR3 sequences. This CDR3 contains 13 residues. CDR1 and CDR2 from the germline V gene are SGHDN and FVKESK. The sample comprised memory CD8+ T cells from blood. The source of this sequence is a human donor in good health. Some clones in this sample may be carry-over from other donors' samples. This sequence joins TRBV14 and TRBJ2-3. CDR3 sequence: CASSQDSTDTQYF.